These T cell receptor beta chains were read from a single sample in a study of PD-1 blockade in classical Hodgkin lymphoma. Sequencing was performed with immunoSEQ multiplex PCR; in TCRdb, only in-frame clones are kept and a portion is missing. The sample has approximately 20,000 clones, approximately 92% seen once. Specimen: CD4+ T cells from blood. Receptors were obtained from a human donor with classical Hodgkin lymphoma. The CDR3 runs from the conserved cysteine through the conserved F or W. Fields, in order: V gene, clone size, D gene, J gene, CDR3 protein, CDR3 DNA. A D gene is named only where the DNA matches it firmly. Part of the rows lack a size; the others show once, few, many or a class for expanded clones.

v_gene: TRBV7-8
abundance: NA
d_gene: NA
j_gene: TRBJ2-2
CDR3aa: CASSPAVLGELFF
CDR3nt: TGTGCCAGCAGCCCTGCCGTGCTCGGGGAGCTGTTTTTT

v_gene: TRBV7-2
abundance: once
d_gene: TRBD1
j_gene: TRBJ2-5
CDR3aa: CASSLTGLQETQYF
CDR3nt: TGTGCCAGCAGCTTGACAGGGTTACAAGAGACCCAGTACTTC

v_gene: TRBV7-2
abundance: NA
d_gene: NA
j_gene: TRBJ2-3
CDR3aa: CASSLAAGVGTDTQYF
CDR3nt: TGTGCCAGCAGCTTAGCCGCAGGGGTAGGAACAGATACGCAGTATTTT

v_gene: TRBV12-5
abundance: NA
d_gene: NA
j_gene: TRBJ2-7
CDR3aa: CASGFPLGLFYF
CDR3nt: TGTGCTAGTGGTTTCCCGCTAGGTCTCTTTTACTTC

v_gene: TRBV7-9
abundance: NA
d_gene: NA
j_gene: TRBJ1-4
CDR3aa: CASSLARSHEKLFF
CDR3nt: TGTGCCAGCAGCTTAGCCAGGTCCCATGAAAAACTGTTTTTT

v_gene: TRBV5-4
abundance: NA
d_gene: NA
j_gene: TRBJ1-2
CDR3aa: CASSSYREYGYTF
CDR3nt: TGTGCCAGCAGCTCATACAGAGAGTATGGCTACACCTTC

v_gene: TRBV6-5
abundance: NA
d_gene: NA
j_gene: TRBJ2-7
CDR3aa: CASTGSYEQYF
CDR3nt: TGTGCCAGCACCGGGAGTTACGAGCAGTACTTC

v_gene: TRBV9
abundance: NA
d_gene: NA
j_gene: TRBJ1-5
CDR3aa: CASSVGTGSNQPQHF
CDR3nt: TGTGCCAGCAGCGTTGGGACGGGGAGCAATCAGCCCCAGCATTTT

v_gene: TRBV5-1
abundance: NA
d_gene: TRBD1
j_gene: TRBJ1-2
CDR3aa: CASSLAQGARGYTF
CDR3nt: TGCGCCAGCAGCTTGGCTCAGGGGGCGCGTGGCTACACCTTC

v_gene: TRBV9
abundance: NA
d_gene: NA
j_gene: TRBJ2-3
CDR3aa: CASSVGGVGTDTQYF
CDR3nt: TGTGCCAGCAGCGTAGGAGGGGTTGGCACAGATACGCAGTATTTT

v_gene: TRBV18
abundance: NA
d_gene: NA
j_gene: TRBJ1-1
CDR3aa: CASSPIWGENTEAFF
CDR3nt: TGTGCCAGCTCACCTATTTGGGGAGAAAACACTGAAGCTTTCTTT

v_gene: TRBV7-9
abundance: once
d_gene: NA
j_gene: TRBJ2-1
CDR3aa: CASSLEVNEQFF
CDR3nt: TGTGCCAGCAGCTTAGAAGTCAATGAGCAGTTCTTC

v_gene: TRBV4-3
abundance: NA
d_gene: NA
j_gene: TRBJ1-4
CDR3aa: CASRPGGPGEKLFF
CDR3nt: TGCGCCAGCAGACCCGGGGGACCAGGGGAAAAACTGTTTTTT

v_gene: TRBV7-2
abundance: NA
d_gene: NA
j_gene: TRBJ1-1
CDR3aa: CASSLGMGDTEAFF
CDR3nt: TGTGCCAGCAGCTTAGGGATGGGGGACACTGAAGCTTTCTTT

v_gene: TRBV7-6
abundance: NA
d_gene: TRBD1
j_gene: TRBJ1-2
CDR3aa: CASSLVAGGGGYTF
CDR3nt: TGTGCCAGCAGCTTAGTAGCAGGGGGAGGTGGCTACACCTTC

v_gene: TRBV5-8
abundance: NA
d_gene: TRBD1
j_gene: TRBJ1-1
CDR3aa: CASSLGTGGPTEAFF
CDR3nt: TGTGCCAGCAGCTTGGGAACAGGGGGGCCCACTGAAGCTTTCTTT

v_gene: TRBV2
abundance: NA
d_gene: TRBD1
j_gene: TRBJ2-7
CDR3aa: CASSGDRASYEQYF
CDR3nt: TGTGCCAGCAGTGGGGACAGGGCTTCCTACGAGCAGTACTTC

v_gene: TRBV11-3
abundance: few
d_gene: NA
j_gene: TRBJ2-1
CDR3aa: CASSPTLLSSYNEQFF
CDR3nt: TGTGCCAGCAGCCCAACTCTATTAAGCTCCTACAATGAGCAGTTCTTC

v_gene: TRBV10-3
abundance: once
d_gene: TRBD1
j_gene: TRBJ2-2
CDR3aa: CAISEGTGTGFRIF
CDR3nt: TGTGCCATCAGTGAGGGTACCGGGACAGGCTTTCGGATTTTT

v_gene: TRBV7-2
abundance: NA
d_gene: TRBD2
j_gene: TRBJ2-5
CDR3aa: CASSLAGLAGGETQYF
CDR3nt: TGTGCCAGCAGCTTAGCGGGGCTAGCGGGGGGAGAGACCCAGTACTTC

v_gene: TRBV9
abundance: NA
d_gene: NA
j_gene: TRBJ1-4
CDR3aa: CASSVGVGTNEKLFF
CDR3nt: TGTGCCAGCAGCGTAGGAGTAGGAACTAATGAAAAACTGTTTTTT

v_gene: TRBV21-1
abundance: NA
d_gene: NA
j_gene: TRBJ2-2
CDR3aa: CASSKRYTGELFF
CDR3nt: TGTGCCAGCAGCAAAAGGTACACCGGGGAGCTGTTTTTT